A single sample gave rise to the 30 T cell receptor beta chains below, sequenced in a study of control samples from healthy donors and cancer patients. Method: immunoSEQ multiplex PCR; TCRdb's copy keeps in-frame clones and lacks some. Of about 170,000 clones in the sample, roughly nine tenths are singletons; the top ten hold roughly 1.6%. Specimen: blood. The receptor source for this set is a woman in her twenties or thirties in good health.

The chain uses TRBV15 and TRBJ2-6, with D tentatively TRBD2 (5 bases). The CDR3 consists of 16 residues. V was trimmed by 1 base and J by 0 bases, leaving 7 bases between them. Germline V gene data show CDR1 as LNHNV and CDR2 as YYDKDF (reference sequence). The CDR3: CATSRVRDSGANVLTF. The CDR3 bases are TGTGCCACCAGCAGAGTACGGGACTCTGGGGCCAACGTCCTGACTTTC. The whole variable domain, filled in from reference TRBV15 and TRBJ2-6, reads DAMVIQNPRYQVTQFGKPVTLSCSQTLNHNVMYWYQQKSSQAPKLLFHYYDKDFNNEADTPDNFQSRRPNTSFCFLDIRSPGLGDTAMYLCATSRVRDSGANVLTFGAGSRLTVL.

The chain couples TRBV7-8 to TRBJ1-1; D is undetermined. The V gene lost 1 base and the J gene lost 6 bases, with 9 bases spanning the gap. There are 13 residues in the CDR3. Germline CDR1 and CDR2: SGHVS and FQNEAQ. CDR3 region: CASSLVGKAEAFF. The CDR3 DNA reads TGTGCCAGCAGCTTAGTAGGGAAGGCTGAAGCTTTCTTT.

J is TRBJ2-7 and V is TRBV15, with a possible D match to TRBD2 (6 bases). CDR1 is LNHNV, CDR2 YYDKDF, per germline (reference sequence). The CDR3 loop spans 14 amino acids. Trimming pared 1 base from V and 4 bases from J, leaving 11 bases between. This CDR3 reads CATSRGVGGYEQYF. The CDR3 DNA sequence: TGTGCCACCAGCAGAGGGGTGGGGGGATACGAGCAGTACTTC. Looking up the rest from reference TRBV15 and TRBJ2-7 gives the full variable domain: DAMVIQNPRYQVTQFGKPVTLSCSQTLNHNVMYWYQQKSSQAPKLLFHYYDKDFNNEADTPDNFQSRRPNTSFCFLDIRSPGLGDTAMYLCATSRGVGGYEQYFGPGTRLTVT.

V and J are TRBV7-8 and TRBJ2-7; no definite D call. Per germline, CDR1 SGHVS and CDR2 FQNEAQ. The CDR3 runs 13 residues. The ends were cut back, 1 base at V and 4 bases at J, with 8 bases in the middle. The DNA for the CDR3 is TGTGCCAGCAGCTTAGTCCCCACATACGAGCAGTACTTC. Its protein is CASSLVPTYEQYF. Variable domain in full (rest from reference TRBV7-8 and TRBJ2-7): GAGVSQSPRYKVAKRGQDVALRCDPISGHVSLFWYQQALGQGPEFLTYFQNEAQLDKSGLPSDRFFAERPEGSVSTLKIQRTQQEDSAVYLCASSLVPTYEQYFGPGTRLTVT.

This chain uses TRBV11-1 with TRBJ2-1; TRBD1 agrees at 7 bases. CDR1 is SGHAT, CDR2 FQDESV, per germline (reference sequence). With 3 bases clipped from V and 7 bases from J, the junction kept 6 bases outside the gene matches. The CDR3 extends over 14 amino acids. The CDR3 region has the DNA TGTGCCAGCAGCTTCGGGACAGATCTTAATGAGCAGTTCTTC. Translating gives CASSFGTDLNEQFF. Full variable domain (outside the CDR3, taken from reference TRBV11-1 and TRBJ2-1): EAEVAQSPRYKITEKSQAVAFWCDPISGHATLYWYRQILGQGPELLVQFQDESVVDDSQLPKDRFSAERLKGVDSTLKIQPAELGDSAMYLCASSFGTDLNEQFFGPGTRLTVL.

J is TRBJ1-2 and V is TRBV20-1; the match to TRBD1 covers 10 bases. CDR3 length: 13 amino acids. Germline values: CDR1 DFQATT, CDR2 SNEGSKA (reference sequence). V lost 3 bases, J lost 8 bases, and 6 bases stayed unmatched. CDR3 in amino acids: CSASRDRGGGYTF. DNA of the CDR3: TGCAGTGCTAGTAGGGACAGGGGTGGAGGCTACACCTTC.

V gene TRBV4-1 combines with J gene TRBJ2-7; TRBD2 agrees at 15 bases. The CDR3 has 21 residues. Germline CDR1 is MGHRA and CDR2 is YSYEKL. With 0 bases clipped from V and 4 bases from J, the junction kept 16 bases outside the gene matches. DNA of the CDR3: TGCGCCAGCAGCCAAGAGGGACAGGGGACCGGGACTAGCGGGAGGCGATACGAGCAGTACTTC. It encodes CASSQEGQGTGTSGRRYEQYF.

The chain couples TRBV10-3 to TRBJ2-1; the match to TRBD2 covers 16 bases. V trimming: 6 bases; J trimming: 9 bases; junction bases outside the gene matches: 2. Germline CDR1 is ENHRY and CDR2 is SYGVKD. This CDR3 has 14 amino acids. For the CDR3, the DNA is TGTGCCATCAGGGGACTAGCGGGAGGGTCTGAGCAGTTCTTC. It specifies CAIRGLAGGSEQFF.

The chain uses TRBV9 and TRBJ1-1; D is possibly TRBD1 (5 bases). Germline values: CDR1 SGDLS, CDR2 YYNGEE. The CDR3 extends over 15 amino acids. V lost 4 bases to trimming and J lost 1 base, with 14 bases between them. The CDR3 reads CASSPRGGSNTEAFF. DNA of the CDR3: TGTGCCAGCAGCCCCCGGGGGGGTTCGAACACTGAAGCTTTCTTT.

The chain combines TRBV25-1 with TRBJ1-2; D is possibly TRBD1 (5 bases). V lost 4 bases and J lost 4, with 10 bases in between. Germline-derived CDR1 and CDR2 are MGHDK and SYGVNS. This CDR3 has 13 residues. The CDR3 region has the DNA TGTGCCAGCAGTGCTCCAGGGATCTATGGCTACACCTTC. Protein product: CASSAPGIYGYTF.

In this sample, this clone turned up once. The rearrangement uses TRBV12-5 and TRBJ2-3, with a possible D match to TRBD2 (6 bases). The CDR3 contains 15 residues. Deletions cut 7 bases from V and 2 bases from J, with 16 bases between. The germline V gene encodes CDR1 LGHNT and CDR2 FRNRAP. CDR3 nucleotide sequence: TGTGCTAGTGCCCCGACTAGATTAAACACAGATACGCAGTATTTT. It yields the protein CASAPTRLNTDTQYF.

The rearrangement links TRBV19 to TRBJ2-7, with 8 bases aligning to TRBD2. There are 14 residues in the CDR3. The J segment lost 0 bases and the V segment lost 3 bases, leaving 1 base of the junction unmatched. Germline V lookup: CDR1 LNHDA, CDR2 SQIVND (reference sequence). CDR3 in amino acids: CASSIGGGSYEQYF. The CDR3, as DNA: TGTGCCAGTAGTATCGGGGGGGGCTCCTACGAGCAGTACTTC.

The rearrangement joins TRBV7-2 to TRBJ2-3, with TRBD2 matching 8 bases. Germline V lookup: CDR1 SGHTA, CDR2 FQGNSA. V lost 2 bases to trimming and J lost 0 bases; unmatched junction nucleotides: 4. This CDR3 spans 16 amino acids. As DNA, the CDR3 is TGTGCCAGCAGCTTACTGGTAGCGGGAAGCACAGATACGCAGTATTTT. Its protein is CASSLLVAGSTDTQYF. The complete variable domain, with remaining parts taken from reference TRBV7-2 and TRBJ2-3, reads GAGVSQSPSNKVTEKGKDVELRCDPISGHTALYWYRQSLGQGLEFLIYFQGNSAPDKSGLPSDRFSAERTGGSVSTLTIQRTQQEDSAVYLCASSLLVAGSTDTQYFGPGTRLTVL.

This clone has just a few counts. The V and J genes are TRBV10-1 and TRBJ2-2; TRBD2 matches at 9 bases. Germline V gives CDR1 WNHNN, CDR2 SYGVQD (reference sequence). The CDR3 runs to 16 residues. V was clipped by 3 bases and J by 0 bases; unmatched bases: 2. In DNA, the CDR3 is TGCGCCAGCAGTGATCTAGCGGGGACGAACACCGGGGAGCTGTTTTTT. It specifies CASSDLAGTNTGELFF.

Comments on this clone: One end of the junction fails to match germline, which may point to a read error. As DNA, the CDR3 is TGTGCCAGCAGCGTAGCGGGAGGGCCCTACGAGCAGTACTTC. This codes for CASSVAGGPYEQYF. The chain uses TRBV11-1 and TRBJ2-7; 11 bases are a match to TRBD2. From germline, CDR1 is SGHAT and CDR2 FQDESV (reference sequence). The CDR3 consists of 14 residues.

This clone was seen just once. The rearrangement uses TRBV11-2 and TRBJ2-1; 11 bases match TRBD2. The V gene's germline CDR1 is SGHAT and CDR2 FQNNGV. This CDR3 contains 15 residues. J lost 7 bases, V lost 3 bases, and 5 bases had no gene match. CDR3 region: CASSFPSGGLNEQFF. The DNA for the CDR3 is TGTGCCAGCAGCTTCCCTAGCGGGGGGTTGAATGAGCAGTTCTTC.

On this clone itself: This CDR3 is also generated by other DNA sequences in the sample. The V gene is TRBV25-1, the J gene TRBJ1-3, with D maybe TRBD1 (6 bases). V dropped 4 bases and J dropped 2 bases, with 9 bases sitting between them. The CDR3 extends over 14 amino acids. Per germline, CDR1 MGHDK and CDR2 SYGVNS. The CDR3 loop reads CASSAQGAGNTIYF. DNA for the CDR3: TGTGCCAGCAGTGCACAGGGCGCTGGAAACACCATATATTTT.

The V call is TRBV6-6, the J call TRBJ2-6; D is undetermined. Germline-derived CDR1 and CDR2 are MNHNY and SVGAGI (reference sequence). V was clipped by 5 bases and J by 0 bases, with 5 bases between them. The CDR3 totals 14 residues. CDR3 sequence reads: CASSPSSGANVLTF. The CDR3 nucleotides are TGTGCCAGCAGTCCCAGCTCTGGGGCCAACGTCCTGACTTTC.

V gene TRBV21-1 combines with J gene TRBJ2-3; the table's D gene call, TRBD2, was not cross checked with the DNA. TRBV21-1 corresponds to a pseudogene. The CDR3 length is 17 residues. The CDR3 DNA is TGTGCCAGCAGCCCCCGGACTAGCGGTCTTCGCACAGATACGCAGTATTTT. This gives the protein CASSPRTSGLRTDTQYF.

This chain links TRBV11-2 with TRBJ2-6, with TRBD1 as a possible D gene (5 bases). Germline V gene sequence: CDR1 SGHAT, CDR2 FQNNGV. Deletions cut 5 bases from V and 4 bases from J, with 12 bases between. The CDR3 is made up of 15 amino acids. The CDR3 is CASSLQGTGANVLTF. In DNA form, the CDR3 reads TGTGCCAGCAGCCTTCAGGGAACCGGGGCCAACGTCCTGACTTTC.

The rearrangement joins TRBV21-1 to TRBJ1-2; the table's D call, TRBD1, has no DNA check behind it. TRBV21-1 is a pseudogene. The CDR3 contains 12 residues. CDR3 coding DNA: TGTGCCAGCAGCCCGACAGGGGATGGCTACACCTTC. Its translation is CASSPTGDGYTF.

The chain uses TRBV19 and TRBJ1-4; D ambiguous. This CDR3 is 13 amino acids long. The germline gives CDR1 LNHDA, CDR2 SQIVND (reference sequence). Trimming took off 7 bases at V and 4 bases at J, with 10 bases between the two ends. Written as DNA, the CDR3 is TGTGCCAGTACCCTACACAGTAATGAAAAACTGTTTTTT. Its translation: CASTLHSNEKLFF.

The CDR3 DNA follows: TGCGCCAGCAGCTTGGTTCAGGGTGGGGGTTCACCCCTCCACTTT. Amino acids: CASSLVQGGGSPLHF. This chain uses TRBV5-1 with TRBJ1-6; a weak D match, TRBD1 (5 bases). V was trimmed by 0 bases and J by 9 bases, leaving 13 bases between them. The CDR3 loop spans 15 amino acids. The germline V gene has CDR1 SGHRS and CDR2 YFSETQ.

V is TRBV3-1 (or the pseudogene TRBV3-2) and J is TRBJ1-5, with D unresolved. The germline V and J ends were trimmed by 2 bases and 3 bases, with 11 bases remaining between them. Germline V lookup: CDR1 LGHDT, CDR2 YNNKEL (reference sequence). This CDR3 comprises 15 residues. This CDR3 reads CASSQWGGSNQPQHF. CDR3 DNA: TGTGCCAGCAGCCAATGGGGTGGCTCCAATCAGCCCCAGCATTTT.

The rearrangement uses TRBV9 and TRBJ2-1; 16 bases fit TRBD2. With V trimmed by 3 bases and J by 6 bases, 6 bases remained unmatched. This CDR3 region has 17 residues. Germline CDR1 is SGDLS and CDR2 is YYNGEE. CDR3 nucleotide sequence: TGTGCCAGCAGCGCGGGACTAGCGGGGGGGATGGGCAATGAGCAGTTCTTC. Its translation is CASSAGLAGGMGNEQFF.

In its sample, this clone was seen a few times. The chain joins TRBV3-1 (or the pseudogene TRBV3-2) to TRBJ1-1; D remains ambiguous. Trimming cost V 3 bases and J 1 base, with 6 bases left between them. Germline V gene lookup returns CDR1 LGHDT and CDR2 YNNKEL (reference sequence). This CDR3 has 13 residues. CDR3 in amino acids: CASSQLGNTEAFF. The CDR3 region has the DNA TGTGCCAGCAGCCAGCTGGGGAACACTGAAGCTTTCTTT.

This clone occurred once. J is TRBJ1-3 and V is TRBV29-1, with 11 bases lining up with TRBD1. This CDR3 region has 13 residues. The germline V gene has CDR1 SQVTM and CDR2 ANQGSEA. The junction had 3 bases not matched to a gene; V was cut back by 7 bases and J by 4 bases. CDR3 bases: TGCAGCGGGGGACAGGGGGTAGGAAACACCATATATTTT. This translates into CSGGQGVGNTIYF.

The chain combines TRBV27 with TRBJ1-1, with TRBD1 matching over 9 bases. The CDR3 loop spans 15 amino acids. The V gene's germline CDR1 is MNHEY and CDR2 SMNVEV (reference sequence). The V and J ends lost 3 bases and 5 bases, in that order; junction bases with no gene match: 7. The chain's CDR3 is CASSFGDRATTEAFF. The CDR3 coding sequence is TGTGCCAGCAGTTTTGGGGACAGGGCCACTACTGAAGCTTTCTTT.

V gene TRBV5-6 combines with J gene TRBJ1-2; maybe TRBD1 (6 bases). Germline V gives CDR1 SGHDT, CDR2 YYEEEE. The CDR3 runs 13 residues. The V gene lost 0 bases and the J gene lost 7 bases, with 10 bases spanning the gap. CDR3 in amino acids: CASSLVGGGGYTF. DNA for the CDR3: TGTGCCAGCAGCTTGGTAGGGGGAGGTGGCTACACCTTC.

V gene TRBV7-8 combines with J gene TRBJ2-3, with D possibly matching TRBD2 (5 bases). The germline V gene encodes CDR1 SGHVS and CDR2 FQNEAQ. The germline V and J ends were trimmed by 5 bases and 4 bases, with 10 bases remaining between them. CDR3 length: 13 amino acids. This chain's CDR3 is CASSTRTADTQYF. The CDR3 DNA reads TGTGCCAGCAGCACACGGACTGCAGATACGCAGTATTTT.